This record looks at one TCR beta chain sequence and its context. V was trimmed by 3 bases and J by 0 bases, leaving 12 bases between them. Germline CDR1 and CDR2: MNHEY and SMNVEV (reference sequence). The CDR3 is 15 amino acids. Construction of the TCRbeta library involved unique molecular identifiers. Each CDR3 protein gets one entry after TCRdb re-called the PCR reads with MiXCR. Here the sample spans roughly 100,000 distinct CDR3 sequences, about 7.5% being singletons. This entry comes from a study of T-cell reconstitution after alpha-beta-depleted transplantation in children. The receptor comes from a boy younger than 10 with acute lymphoblastic leukemia, due to receive a stem cell transplant. This rearrangement joins TRBV27 to TRBJ2-7; no clear D. The source material was PBMCs, sampled before TCRalphabeta/CD19-depleted stem cell transplant. The CDR3 here is CASSLASASSYEQYF. The CDR3 nucleotides read TGTGCCAGCAGTTTGGCGAGCGCGAGCTCCTACGAGCAGTACTTC.